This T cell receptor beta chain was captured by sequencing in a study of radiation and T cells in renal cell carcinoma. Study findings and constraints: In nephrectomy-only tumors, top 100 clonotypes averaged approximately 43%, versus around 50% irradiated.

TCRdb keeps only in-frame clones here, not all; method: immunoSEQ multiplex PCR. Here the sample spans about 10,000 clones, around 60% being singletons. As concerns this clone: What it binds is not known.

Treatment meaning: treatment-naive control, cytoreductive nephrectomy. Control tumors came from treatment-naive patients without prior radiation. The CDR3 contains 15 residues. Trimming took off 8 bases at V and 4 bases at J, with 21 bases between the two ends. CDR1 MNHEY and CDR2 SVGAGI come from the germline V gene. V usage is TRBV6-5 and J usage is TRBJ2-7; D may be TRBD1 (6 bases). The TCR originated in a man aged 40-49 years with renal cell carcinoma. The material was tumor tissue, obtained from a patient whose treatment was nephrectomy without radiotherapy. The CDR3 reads CASQRAQGLPYEQYF. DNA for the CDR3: TGTGCCAGCCAGAGGGCCCAGGGGCTTCCGTACGAGCAGTACTTC.